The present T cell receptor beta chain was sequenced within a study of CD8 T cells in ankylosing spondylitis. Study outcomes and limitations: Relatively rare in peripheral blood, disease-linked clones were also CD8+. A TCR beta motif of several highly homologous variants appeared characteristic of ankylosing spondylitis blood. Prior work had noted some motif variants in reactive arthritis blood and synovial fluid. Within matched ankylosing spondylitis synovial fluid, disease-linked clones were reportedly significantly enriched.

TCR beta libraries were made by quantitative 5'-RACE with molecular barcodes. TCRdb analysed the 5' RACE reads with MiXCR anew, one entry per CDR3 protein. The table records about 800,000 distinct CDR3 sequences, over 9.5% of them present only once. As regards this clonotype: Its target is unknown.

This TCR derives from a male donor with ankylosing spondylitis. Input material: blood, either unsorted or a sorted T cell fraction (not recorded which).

Here the CDR3 DNA reads TGCGCCAGCAGCTTCCAGACTAGCGTCTCCTACGAGCAGTACTTC. Translating gives CASSFQTSVSYEQYF. V gene TRBV5-1 combines with J gene TRBJ2-7; 8 nucleotides align to TRBD2. CDR1 SGHRS and CDR2 YFSETQ come from the germline V gene. CDR3 length: 15 amino acids. Unmatched junction bases numbered 4, after V lost 2 bases and J lost 0 bases.